A single TCR beta chain is shown here with its context. What it binds is unknown. These data are taken from a study of blood T cells in healthy people across ages. CDR3 length: 18 residues. The V gene's germline CDR1 is LNHNV and CDR2 YYDKDF (reference sequence). The germline V and J ends were trimmed by 5 bases and 9 bases, with 29 bases remaining between them. A J-beta primer mix and a sample-barcoded 5' primer were used in a second PCR of about 7 to 12 cycles. TCRdb reanalysed the 5' RACE reads using MiXCR and keeps one entry per CDR3 protein. Of roughly 500,000 distinct CDR3 sequences in the sample, 27% were seen once. The draw of peripheral blood yielded ten milliliters from each donor. Overall study results and limits: TCR beta diversity correlated strongly with naive T cell percentage. Estimated diversity across one million T cells was deemed an underestimate. Measured against age, TCR beta diversity per million T cells decreased in a roughly linear manner.

The sequenced material came from blood. The clonotype was recovered from a woman aged 70-85 years in good health. The chain joins TRBV15 to TRBJ1-5, with D possibly being TRBD1 (6 bases). The CDR3 DNA reads TGTGCCACCAGCTCTAGTAACTGGGGGACATCCAGGGGTCGGCCCCAGCATTTT. Its translation is CATSSSNWGTSRGRPQHF. Looking up the rest from reference TRBV15 and TRBJ1-5 gives the full variable domain: DAMVIQNPRYQVTQFGKPVTLSCSQTLNHNVMYWYQQKSSQAPKLLFHYYDKDFNNEADTPDNFQSRRPNTSFCFLDIRSPGLGDTAMYLCATSSSNWGTSRGRPQHFGDGTRLSIL.